Below, one T cell receptor beta chain is given with its context. The data were obtained in a study of blood T cells in healthy people across ages. Together with a sample-barcoded 5' primer, a J-beta primer mix was included in a second PCR lasting roughly 6 to 12 cycles. TCRdb reprocessed the 5' RACE reads via MiXCR and lists one record per CDR3 protein. The data contain around 670,000 distinct CDR3 sequences, about 30% of them singletons. The V end lost 1 base, the J end lost 8 bases, and 14 bases lay between the germline ends. Per the germline V gene, CDR1 is LGHDT and CDR2 is YNNKEL (reference sequence). This CDR3 is 15 amino acids long.

Input material: blood. The V and J genes are TRBV3-1 and TRBJ1-4, with D possibly matching TRBD1 (5 bases). The source is a woman aged 80 or over in good health. The CDR3 coding sequence is TGTGCCAGCAGCCAAGCGTCAGGGATAGGAGAAAAACTGTTTTTT. Translated: CASSQASGIGEKLFF.